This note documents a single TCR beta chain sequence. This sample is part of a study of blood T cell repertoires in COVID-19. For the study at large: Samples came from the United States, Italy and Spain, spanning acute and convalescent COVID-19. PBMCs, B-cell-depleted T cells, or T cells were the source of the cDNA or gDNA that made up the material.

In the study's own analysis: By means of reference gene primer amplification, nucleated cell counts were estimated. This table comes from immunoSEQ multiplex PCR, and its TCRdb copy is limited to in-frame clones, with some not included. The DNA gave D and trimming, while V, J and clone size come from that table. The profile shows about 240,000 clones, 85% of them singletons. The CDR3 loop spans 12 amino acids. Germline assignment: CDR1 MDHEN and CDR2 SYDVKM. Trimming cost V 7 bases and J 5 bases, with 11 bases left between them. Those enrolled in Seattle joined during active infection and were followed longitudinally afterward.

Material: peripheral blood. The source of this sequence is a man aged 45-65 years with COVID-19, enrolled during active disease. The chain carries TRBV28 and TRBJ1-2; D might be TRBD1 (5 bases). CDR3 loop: CASTPGRYGYTF. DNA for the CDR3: TGTGCCAGCACTCCAGGGAGGTATGGCTACACCTTC.